This TCR beta chain was retrieved from a study of low-dose radiotherapy and immunotherapy resistance in tumors. Background on the study: Cohort 1 was given 0.5 Gy fractions every 2 weeks, 6.5 Gy in total. Patients' oral aspirin dose was 300 mg daily across four cycles from cycle 1 day 1.

TRAV- and TRBV-specific primers primed first-strand cDNA, covering alpha and beta chains. Using a constant-region primer together with a V-primer adapter, TCRs were subjected to 20 to 25 PCR cycles of amplification. After the mRNA was isolated, it was amplified using in vitro transcription. One entry per CDR3 protein, called by TCRdb with MiXCR from the reads. The sample shows 80,000 to 90,000 distinct CDR3 sequences, about a sixth of them seen only once. This clonotype was detected ten times or more. Regarding time point: before trial treatment. Treatment combined nivolumab, ipilimumab, aspirin, low-dose cyclophosphamide and low-dose radiotherapy in a dose-escalation trial. The sequence was collected from a male donor with prostate cancer. The sample consisted of PBMCs, taken before treatment.

The CDR3 DNA reads TGTGCCAGCAGCGTCGGATTGAGATCCTACGAGCAGTACTTC. This codes for CASSVGLRSYEQYF. The genes are TRBV9 and TRBJ2-7; no definite D call. The CDR3 is made up of 14 amino acids. Germline CDR1 SGDLS, CDR2 YYNGEE. V was cut by 2 bases and J by 1 base, with 10 bases left in between.